Listed below are T cell receptor beta chains from one sample, sequenced in a study of T cells after yellow fever vaccination. MiXCR was run by TCRdb on the 5' RACE reads, yielding one entry per CDR3 protein. The table includes about 400,000 distinct CDR3 sequences, around 10% detected once. Sequenced here: PBMCs, sampled on the day of the first yellow fever vaccination. The source is a young man who received the YFV17D yellow fever vaccine. Each CDR3 is given with its conserved first and last residue. A D gene is named only where the DNA matches it firmly. Clone size is given for some rows only: seen once, a few or many times, or a class if the clone is expanded.

v_gene	abundance	d_gene	j_gene	CDR3aa	CDR3nt
TRBV7-9	-	-	TRBJ2-1	CASSSRTRLF	TGTGCCAGCAGCTCCCGTACCCGGCTCTTC
TRBV24-1	few	TRBD1	TRBJ2-1	CATSPDRGIINEQFF	TGTGCCACCAGTCCTGACAGGGGGATAATCAATGAGCAGTTCTTC
TRBV12-3/TRBV12-4	-	-	TRBJ2-3	CASSFLASDSTDTQYF	TGTGCCAGCAGTTTTCTGGCGTCGGACTCCACAGATACGCAGTATTTT
TRBV7-2	-	-	TRBJ1-6	CASRTQGSRNSPLHF	TGTGCCAGCAGAACACAGGGTTCACGGAATTCACCCCTCCACTTT
TRBV5-1	-	TRBD1	TRBJ1-1	CASSLPTGANTEAFF	TGCGCCAGCAGCTTACCTACAGGGGCGAACACTGAAGCTTTCTTT
TRBV12-3/TRBV12-4	many	-	TRBJ1-3	CASSLMGTGNTIYF	TGTGCCAGCAGTTTGATGGGTACTGGAAACACCATATATTTT
TRBV19	few	TRBD1	TRBJ2-5	CASSGQAQETQYF	TGTGCCAGTAGTGGACAGGCGCAAGAGACCCAGTACTTC
TRBV15	-	TRBD2	TRBJ2-2	CATSRAGGRTGELFF	TGTGCCACCAGCAGAGCGGGAGGACGGACCGGGGAGCTGTTTTTT
TRBV18	few	TRBD1	TRBJ2-1	CASSLGQENEQFF	TGTGCCAGCTCACTGGGACAGGAGAATGAGCAGTTCTTC
TRBV10-1	-	-	TRBJ1-2	CASSDGRMPNYGYTF	TGCGCCAGCAGTGATGGGCGGATGCCGAACTATGGCTACACCTTC
TRBV27	few	-	TRBJ2-2	CASSFRGAFNTGELFF	TGTGCCAGCAGTTTCCGAGGGGCCTTTAACACCGGGGAGCTGTTTTTT